The clone carrying this T cell receptor beta chain showed up just a few times. The antigen is undetermined. This sample stems from a study of CD8 T cells in ankylosing spondylitis. Trimming left V 4 bases short and J 7 bases short, with 19 bases between. The CDR3 extends over 15 amino acids. The germline V gene has CDR1 MNHNS and CDR2 SASEGT. Quantitative 5'-RACE with molecular barcodes generated TCR beta libraries. TCRdb recomputed calls from the 5' RACE reads with MiXCR, one row per CDR3 protein. This sample carries about 540,000 distinct CDR3 sequences, roughly 13% of them seen once, and the ten largest clones take almost 7%. Study-wide points: With a CD8+ phenotype, disease-linked clones were relatively rare in peripheral blood. There was a TCR beta motif, made of several highly homologous variants, that appeared characteristic of ankylosing spondylitis blood. Disease-linked clones reportedly concentrated significantly in matched ankylosing spondylitis synovial fluid.

The genes are TRBV6-1 and TRBJ1-2, with D perhaps matching TRBD1 (6 bases). This receptor was taken from a male donor with ankylosing spondylitis. Sequencing was carried out using blood, either unsorted or a sorted T cell fraction (not recorded which). In DNA, the CDR3 is TGTGCCAGCAGTGGGGCGAGGGGTAGGGGGGCTGGCTACACCTTC. Its translation: CASSGARGRGAGYTF.